This T cell receptor (beta chain) was sequenced for a study of CD8 T cells in ankylosing spondylitis. Study observations and caveats: Clones linked with disease were CD8+ and fairly uncommon in the peripheral blood. Characteristic, it appeared, of ankylosing spondylitis blood was a TCR beta motif of 7 or 8 highly homologous variants.

There are 15 residues in the CDR3. V lost 3 bases, J lost 0 bases, and 12 bases lay in between. Germline CDR1 is SNHLY and CDR2 is FYNNEI. About this clonotype: Its target is not known.

TCRdb redid the calling of the 5' RACE reads with MiXCR, one entry per CDR3 protein. Of approximately 150,000 distinct CDR3 sequences in the sample, 40% to 50% are singletons; the top ten hold around 15%. The receptor was isolated from a male donor with ankylosing spondylitis. V gene TRBV2 combines with J gene TRBJ2-7, with unresolved D. Sequenced: synovial fluid, either unsorted or a sorted T cell fraction (not recorded which). DNA of the CDR3: TGTGCCAGCAGTGATTGGCCCACACCCTCCTACGAGCAGTACTTC. Residues: CASSDWPTPSYEQYF.